This entry features one T cell receptor beta chain sequence. This sample stems from a study of T cells in Graves' hyperthyroidism and ophthalmopathy. The investigators amplified TCR beta CDR3 regions from RNA transcripts. Carried out on the TCR CDR3, a first-round RT-PCR used the HTBI primer set. Each CDR3 protein gets one entry after TCRdb re-called the multiplex PCR reads with MiXCR. Here the sample spans 300,000 to 400,000 distinct CDR3 sequences, 18% being singletons. Between the trimmed V and J ends, which lost 4 bases and 3 bases, there was a span of 19 bases. This CDR3 comprises 17 residues. The rearrangement links TRBV12-3 or TRBV12-4 to TRBJ1-3; D may be TRBD1 (5 bases). The sample taken for sequencing was blood. The receptor was isolated from a woman aged 45 to 65 with Graves' hyperthyroidism. CDR3 protein: CASSSTKTVFNGNTIYF. The CDR3 DNA follows: TGTGCCAGCAGTTCAACAAAGACAGTGTTTAATGGAAACACCATATATTTT.